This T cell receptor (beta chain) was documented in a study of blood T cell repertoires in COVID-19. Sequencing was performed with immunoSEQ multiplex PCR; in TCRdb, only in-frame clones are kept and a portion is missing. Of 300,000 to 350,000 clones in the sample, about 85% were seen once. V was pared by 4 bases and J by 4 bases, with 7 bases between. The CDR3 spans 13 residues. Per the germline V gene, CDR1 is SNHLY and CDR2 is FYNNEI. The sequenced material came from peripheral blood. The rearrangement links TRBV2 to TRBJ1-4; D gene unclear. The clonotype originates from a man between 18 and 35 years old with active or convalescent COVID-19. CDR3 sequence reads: CASSGSLNEKLFF. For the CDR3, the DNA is TGTGCCAGCAGTGGCAGTCTTAATGAAAAACTGTTTTTT.